The rows below give T cell receptor beta chains drawn from one sample of a study of CXCR3-negative and CXCR3-positive naive CD8 T cells. TCRdb reworked the 5' RACE reads into one entry per CDR3 protein, no DNA. In all, the sample yields tens of thousands of distinct CDR3 sequences. The specimen was memory CD8+ T cells from blood. The receptors here all came from a human donor in good health. Some clones in this sample may be carry-over from other donors' samples. The CDR3 runs from the conserved cysteine through the conserved F or W. The order of the fields is J gene, clone size, V gene, CDR3 protein. Clone size is not always given. Where it is, it says once, few, many or a class for expanded clones.

>TRBJ2-6|NA|TRBV4-2
CASSQDTGSGANVLTF
>TRBJ2-1|NA|TRBV19
CASSIHRESYNEQFF
>TRBJ1-4|NA|TRBV7-9
CASSLAGTEKLFF
>TRBJ2-1|NA|TRBV28
CASSLWLGGNEQFF
>TRBJ1-2|NA|TRBV29-1
CSVPGRQDYGYTF
>TRBJ2-5|NA|TRBV5-1
CASSLSVAGVEKTQYF
>TRBJ2-7|NA|TRBV21-1
CASSKVPRTYEQYF
>TRBJ2-5|NA|TRBV7-2
CASSLDSRGFGGFETQYF
>TRBJ2-1|NA|TRBV5-1
CASSLVGAVNEQFF
>TRBJ2-7|NA|TRBV25-1
CASSVGGSYEQYF
>TRBJ2-7|NA|TRBV20-1
CSARGAGSWYEQYF
>TRBJ2-1|NA|TRBV9
CASSASGTSGTNEQFF
>TRBJ1-6|NA|TRBV4-3
CASSQDWQLASPLHF
>TRBJ2-3|NA|TRBV20-1
CSARGSGDADTQYF
>TRBJ2-7|NA|TRBV19
CATAAGIEQYF
>TRBJ1-4|NA|TRBV7-9
CASSPIAWDRQGELFF
>TRBJ2-1|NA|TRBV7-8
CASSLGEEQFF
>TRBJ2-7|NA|TRBV27
CASSSPQSGYLYEQYF
>TRBJ1-3|NA|TRBV10-1
CASIKKPRQGGNTIYF
>TRBJ2-7|NA|TRBV6-2/TRBV6-3
CASSYRGIPNEQYF
>TRBJ2-7|NA|TRBV7-3
CASRPSGGAYEQYF
>TRBJ2-1|NA|TRBV29-1
CSVRGTDYEQFF
>TRBJ2-7|NA|TRBV28
CASSFVLAGAYEQYF
>TRBJ2-7|NA|TRBV14
CASSQDTGQLFYEQYF
>TRBJ2-7|NA|TRBV6-1
CASSESGYEQYF
>TRBJ1-1|NA|TRBV29-1
CSVEWTTEAFF
>TRBJ2-2|NA|TRBV4-2
CASSQASGRDTGELFF
>TRBJ2-2|NA|TRBV7-9
CASSPPGTLNTGELFF
>TRBJ2-2|NA|TRBV14
CASSQDESGFRELFF
>TRBJ2-7|NA|TRBV12-3/TRBV12-4
CASSLSSKGGPGYEQYF
>TRBJ1-2|NA|TRBV4-2
CASSRREYGYTF
>TRBJ2-1|NA|TRBV29-1
CSATTPSYNEQFF
>TRBJ2-7|NA|TRBV28
CASSSPTRDRKYEQYF
>TRBJ1-2|medium-sized|TRBV4-1
CASSHVRGDYGYTF
>TRBJ2-1|medium-sized|TRBV6-5
CASSDYGTSIVNEQFF
>TRBJ2-7|NA|TRBV7-2
CASTSAGGPNEQYF
>TRBJ1-1|NA|TRBV14
CASSPSTHIIAEAFF
>TRBJ2-1|NA|TRBV7-8
CASTNPGNEQFF
>TRBJ2-5|NA|TRBV6-2/TRBV6-3
CASSYSSGTQETPYF
>TRBJ1-1|NA|TRBV25-1
CASSWADTEAFF
>TRBJ2-3|NA|TRBV5-1
CASSLAGRANADTQYF